This record looks at one T cell receptor (beta chain) sequence and its context. The CDR3 contains 14 residues. Germline V CDR1 and CDR2: SGHNT, YYREEE (reference sequence). V lost 0 bases, J lost 5 bases, and 11 bases lay in between. This specimen belongs to a study of blood T cell repertoires in COVID-19. Looking at the study overall: Specimens from acute and convalescent COVID-19 originated in the United States, Italy and Spain. From T cells, B-cell-depleted T cells, or PBMCs came the material, which was cDNA or gDNA.

TCRdb's table, derived via immunoSEQ multiplex PCR, lists solely in-frame clones and lacks some. The sample lists roughly 110,000 clones, roughly four fifths occurring once. The chain recombines TRBV5-4 with TRBJ1-1, with a weak D call TRBD1 (6 bases). The sequence derives from a man between 65 and 79 years old with acute or convalescent COVID-19. The sequencing sample was made of peripheral blood. DNA for the CDR3: TGTGCCAGCAGCTTGGTCACTCAGGGGACTGAAGCTTTCTTT. Protein: CASSLVTQGTEAFF.